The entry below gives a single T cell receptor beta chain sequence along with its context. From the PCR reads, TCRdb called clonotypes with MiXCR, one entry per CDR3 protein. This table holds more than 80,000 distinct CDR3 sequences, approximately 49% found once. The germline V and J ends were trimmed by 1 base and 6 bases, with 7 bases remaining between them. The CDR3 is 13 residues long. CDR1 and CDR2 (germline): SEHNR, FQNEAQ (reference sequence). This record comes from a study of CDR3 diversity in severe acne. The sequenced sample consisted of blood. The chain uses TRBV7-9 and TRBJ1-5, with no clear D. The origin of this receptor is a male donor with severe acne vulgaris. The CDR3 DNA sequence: TGTGCCAGCAGCTTAGGCCCTATTCAGCCCCAGCATTTT. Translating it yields CASSLGPIQPQHF.